The 17 T cell receptor beta chains below all came from one sample that was sequenced in a study of blood T cell repertoires in COVID-19. Data came from immunoSEQ multiplex PCR; TCRdb stores just in-frame clones and leaves some out. The table lists 130,000 to 150,000 clones, approximately 88% of them singletons, with roughly 1.5% in the top ten. Specimen: peripheral blood. All receptors come from a woman aged 45-59 years with acute or convalescent COVID-19.

The rearrangement joins TRBV19 to TRBJ2-3; tentatively, D is TRBD2 (5 bases). V was clipped by 0 bases and J by 0 bases, with 16 bases between them. In germline, CDR1 is LNHDA, CDR2 SQIVND (reference sequence). The CDR3 is 18 residues long. CDR3 loop: CASSIDLGRGASTDTQYF. The CDR3 DNA sequence: TGTGCCAGTAGTATAGATCTCGGACGGGGTGCTAGCACAGATACGCAGTATTTT. Combining the CDR3 with reference TRBV19 and TRBJ2-3 gives the whole variable domain DGGITQSPKYLFRKEGQNVTLSCEQNLNHDAMYWYRQDPGQGLRLIYYSQIVNDFQKGDIAEGYSVSREKKESFPLTVTSAQKNPTAFYLCASSIDLGRGASTDTQYFGPGTRLTVL.

The V call is TRBV7-6, the J call TRBJ2-2, with TRBD1 identical over 7 bases. The germline V gene encodes CDR1 SGHVS and CDR2 FNYEAQ. This CDR3 region has 15 residues. V dropped 5 bases and J dropped 5; count of bases not matched to a gene: 8. CDR3 bases: TGTGCCAGCAGCCCACTGACAGGGCGGACCGGGGAGCTGTTTTTT. Translation gives CASSPLTGRTGELFF.

This sequence joins TRBV5-8 and TRBJ1-1; perhaps TRBD1 as D (5 bases). The CDR3 is made up of 12 amino acids. CDR1 is SGHTS, CDR2 YDEGEE, per germline. The V gene lost 2 bases and the J gene lost 5 bases, with 7 bases spanning the gap. CDR3 loop: CASSFQGTEAFF. CDR3 DNA: TGTGCCAGCAGCTTCCAGGGAACTGAAGCTTTCTTT.

The chain employs TRBV5-1 and TRBJ2-3, with D possibly matching TRBD1 (6 bases). This CDR3 comprises 16 residues. Looked up from germline, CDR1 is SGHRS and CDR2 is YFSETQ. V was shortened by 3 bases and J by 6 bases, with 20 bases between the two germline ends. CDR3 sequence reads: CASSSEGAGATDTQYF. CDR3 DNA sequence: TGCGCCAGCAGCTCAGAAGGGGCAGGGGCAACTGATACGCAGTATTTT.

This clone was detected once. The J gene is TRBJ1-5, the V gene TRBV27; D is uncertain. V was cut by 3 bases and J by 4 bases, with 7 bases left in between. This CDR3 spans 13 amino acids. Germline V gene lookup returns CDR1 MNHEY and CDR2 SMNVEV (reference sequence). The CDR3 region is CASSLRGNQPQHF. CDR3 sequence (DNA): TGTGCCAGCAGTTTGAGAGGGAATCAGCCCCAGCATTTT.

The V call is TRBV12-3 or TRBV12-4, the J call TRBJ2-2, with TRBD1 as a possible D gene (6 bases). This CDR3 has 13 residues. The V and J ends lost 7 bases and 7 bases respectively, with 13 bases between them. For the CDR3, the DNA is TGTGCCAGCAACGAGAGGGGGAACGGGGAGCTGTTTTTT. Protein sequence: CASNERGNGELFF.

The rearrangement uses TRBV5-6 and TRBJ2-5; 9 bases agree with TRBD1. The CDR3 totals 15 residues. V dropped 4 bases and J dropped 2; count of bases not matched to a gene: 6. The germline CDR1 and CDR2 sequences are SGHDT and YYEEEE. The CDR3 DNA reads TGTGCCAGCAGCAGCCGGGACAGGGCTCAAGAGACCCAGTACTTC. This gives the protein CASSSRDRAQETQYF.

The CDR3 DNA sequence: TGCGCCAGCAGGGGGCCCGGCTACGAGCAGTACTTC. Its translation is CASRGPGYEQYF. The chain joins TRBV5-1 to TRBJ2-7; D perhaps matches TRBD1 (5 bases). The V end was cut by 5 bases, the J end by 3 bases, with 9 bases between. The CDR3 is 12 residues long. In germline, CDR1 is SGHRS, CDR2 YFSETQ.

This clone was observed once. The V and J genes are TRBV9 and TRBJ1-4; perhaps TRBD1 as D (6 bases). Germline V lookup: CDR1 SGDLS, CDR2 YYNGEE. This CDR3 region has 13 residues. The V gene lost 0 bases and the J gene lost 8 bases, with 8 bases spanning the gap. This CDR3 reads CASSVGTEEKLFF. The DNA for the CDR3 is TGTGCCAGCAGCGTAGGGACAGAAGAAAAACTGTTTTTT.

The chain carries TRBV7-9 and TRBJ2-3, with TRBD2 matching 8 bases. In germline, CDR1 is SEHNR, CDR2 FQNEAQ (reference sequence). The V segment lost 2 bases and the J segment 1 base; nucleotides outside the gene matches: 8. The CDR3 runs to 17 residues. CDR3 protein: CASSLNLGLAGTDTQYF. Here the CDR3 DNA reads TGTGCCAGCAGCTTAAACCTCGGACTAGCCGGCACAGATACGCAGTATTTT.

The V and J genes are TRBV5-1 and TRBJ2-7; D possibly corresponds to TRBD2 (6 bases). CDR3 size: 11 residues. V lost 4 bases, J lost 7 bases, and 9 bases lay in between. Germline V lookup: CDR1 SGHRS, CDR2 YFSETQ. The CDR3 coding sequence is TGCGCCAGCAGCCCAGGGAGGGAGCAGTACTTC. Protein sequence: CASSPGREQYF.

The chain combines TRBV10-1 with TRBJ1-1; D is unclear. The CDR3 contains 14 residues. V lost 0 bases and J 3 bases, leaving 8 bases between the germline ends. Per the germline V gene, CDR1 is WNHNN and CDR2 is SYGVQD (reference sequence). The DNA of the CDR3 is TGCGCCAGCAGTGAGTCAGGAGGGTACACTGAAGCTTTCTTT. Translated, it gives CASSESGGYTEAFF.

This clone was seen only once. J is TRBJ1-2 and V is TRBV6-1; no reliable D call. The CDR3 has 13 amino acids. The ends were cut back, 0 bases at V and 1 base at J, with 3 bases in the middle. CDR1 and CDR2 (germline): MNHNS, SASEGT. CDR3 sequence: CASSEASNYGYTF. As DNA, the CDR3 is TGTGCCAGCAGTGAAGCCAGTAACTATGGCTACACCTTC.

This clone was recorded only once. J is TRBJ2-1 and V is TRBV5-4; 9 bases are shared with TRBD2. Germline values: CDR1 SGHNT, CDR2 YYREEE (reference sequence). J was trimmed by 9 bases and V by 4 bases; bases with no gene match: 17. The CDR3 loop spans 17 amino acids. This chain's CDR3 is CASSPAGVAGDLGEQFF. Written as DNA, the CDR3 is TGTGCCAGCAGCCCCGCCGGGGTAGCGGGAGACTTGGGTGAGCAGTTCTTC. Looking up the rest from reference TRBV5-4 and TRBJ2-1 gives the full variable domain: ETGVTQSPTHLIKTRGQQVTLRCSSQSGHNTVSWYQQALGQGPQFIFQYYREEENGRGNFPPRFSGLQFPNYSSELNVNALELDDSALYLCASSPAGVAGDLGEQFFGPGTRLTVL.

V is TRBV18 and J is TRBJ1-1; tentative D call: TRBD1 (6 bases). V dropped 4 bases and J dropped 6 bases, with 9 bases sitting between them. Germline V gives CDR1 KGHSH, CDR2 LQKENI. This CDR3 is 12 amino acids long. CDR3 coding DNA: TGTGCCAGCTCACTCGACAGGTCTGAAGCTTTCTTT. As protein: CASSLDRSEAFF.

This chain uses TRBV12-3 or TRBV12-4 with TRBJ1-1, with D perhaps TRBD1 (5 bases). This CDR3 contains 13 residues. V was cut by 4 bases and J by 6 bases, with 12 bases left in between. The CDR3, as DNA: TGTGCCAGCAGTTCCAGGGATGTGTCTGAAGCTTTCTTT. Its protein product is CASSSRDVSEAFF.

The gene calls are TRBV3-1 (or the pseudogene TRBV3-2) and TRBJ1-1; unclear D gene. This CDR3 has 13 amino acids. Germline CDR1 and CDR2: LGHDT and YNNKEL (reference sequence). The V end lost 4 bases, the J end lost 4 bases, and 10 bases lay between the germline ends. CDR3 sequence reads: CASSRWTSTEAFF. As DNA, the CDR3 is TGTGCCAGCAGCCGATGGACTAGCACTGAAGCTTTCTTT.